The 15 T cell receptor beta chains below all came from one sample that was sequenced in a study of cytomegalovirus exposure and HLA in healthy donors. PCR employed 60 Vbeta and 13 Jbeta primers. Clones were sequenced by immunoSEQ multiplex PCR, and TCRdb holds only the in-frame ones, with some missing. The sample consists of roughly 240,000 clones, around 80% of them appearing once. The sample comprised PBMCs. The receptors originated from a boy between 5 and 17 years old in good health and CMV-seronegative.

The chain couples TRBV2 to TRBJ2-1, with D perhaps matching TRBD2 (5 bases). CDR1 SNHLY and CDR2 FYNNEI come from the germline V gene. This CDR3 is built from 15 residues. Trimming took 7 bases from V and 4 from J, leaving 17 bases between them. The CDR3: CASKDRLIAYNEQFF. The CDR3, as DNA: TGTGCCAGCAAAGATAGACTAATAGCATACAATGAGCAGTTCTTC.

This clone was seen only a few times. A junction boundary mismatches the germline segment, possibly from a read error. V gene TRBV7-7 combines with J gene TRBJ2-7, with 9 bases lining up with TRBD2. This CDR3 has 15 residues. The germline CDR1 and CDR2 sequences are SSHAT and FNYEAQ (reference sequence). For the CDR3, the DNA is TGTGCTAGCAGCTTAAGCGGGGGGCCCCAGCACGAGCAGTACTTC. Its translation: CASSLSGGPQHEQYF.

This clone was observed once. The rearrangement uses TRBV30 and TRBJ1-4; TRBD1 is a possible D gene (6 bases). This CDR3 has 14 amino acids. CDR1 GTSNPN and CDR2 SVGIG come from the germline V gene (reference sequence). The ends were cut back, 4 bases at V and 5 bases at J, with 14 bases in the middle. CDR3: CAWKKDSNNEKLFF. Written as DNA, the CDR3 is TGTGCCTGGAAGAAGGACAGCAACAATGAAAAACTGTTTTTT. The variable domain in full, with the rest retrieved from reference TRBV30 and TRBJ1-4, is SQTIHQWPATLVQPVGSPLSLECTVEGTSNPNLYWYRQAAGRGLQLLFYSVGIGQISSEVPQNLSASRPQDRQFILSSKKLLLSDSGFYLCAWKKDSNNEKLFFGSGTQLSVL.

The V and J genes are TRBV6-6 and TRBJ1-1, with D perhaps TRBD1 (6 bases). The CDR3 is 16 amino acids. Germline V CDR1 and CDR2: MNHNY, SVGAGI (reference sequence). Trimming shortened V by 4 bases and J by 0 bases, and 15 bases separated the two germline ends. This CDR3 reads CASSSPERGMNTEAFF. Written as DNA, the CDR3 is TGTGCCAGCAGTTCACCAGAAAGGGGGATGAACACTGAAGCTTTCTTT.

The V call is TRBV7-2, the J call TRBJ2-1; 12 nucleotides align to TRBD2. V was pared by 2 bases and J by 9 bases, with 5 bases of the junction left unmatched. Germline V gene data show CDR1 as SGHTA and CDR2 as FQGNSA. CDR3 length: 15 amino acids. For the CDR3, the DNA is TGTGCCAGCAGCTTACTAGCGGGAGGGCGCCGTGAGCAGTTCTTC. Amino acids: CASSLLAGGRREQFF.

The rearrangement joins TRBV4-1 to TRBJ2-1; perhaps TRBD1 as D (6 bases). V lost 4 bases and J lost 10, with 17 bases in between. The CDR3 is made up of 14 amino acids. Germline CDR1 reads MGHRA; CDR2 reads YSYEKL. CDR3 nucleotide sequence: TGCGCCAGCAGCCTCCCCGGGGCAACAGGGGAGCAGTTCTTC. It specifies CASSLPGATGEQFF.

DNA for the CDR3: TGTGCCAGCAGCTGGCCTAGGAATGGCTACACCTTC. As protein: CASSWPRNGYTF. The chain combines TRBV7-9 with TRBJ1-2; D call uncertain. Germline CDR1 SEHNR, CDR2 FQNEAQ (reference sequence). The CDR3 is 12 amino acids. V shed 4 bases and J shed 6 bases, with 9 bases lying between them.

This clone turned up a few times. CDR3 sequence: CASSEGPFGNTEAFF. CDR3 bases: TGTGCCAGCAGTGAAGGCCCTTTCGGGAACACTGAAGCTTTCTTT. The chain links TRBV6-1 to TRBJ1-1; D not resolved. Trimming left V 1 base short and J 1 base short, with 10 bases between. Germline CDR1 is MNHNS and CDR2 is SASEGT. The CDR3 loop spans 15 amino acids.

The chain combines TRBV6-1 with TRBJ1-5; no firm D call. The CDR3 contains 15 residues. The germline V and J ends were trimmed by 2 bases and 5 bases, with 13 bases remaining between them. Germline lookup yields CDR1 MNHNS and CDR2 SASEGT. CDR3 DNA: TGTGCCAGCAGTGAATTTTGGAGAGCCGATCAGCCCCAGCATTTT. It translates to CASSEFWRADQPQHF.

This rearrangement joins TRBV6-5 to TRBJ1-1, with D perhaps TRBD1 (5 bases). The germline V and J ends were trimmed by 7 bases and 1 base, with 13 bases remaining between them. The CDR3 is 14 residues long. Per germline, CDR1 MNHEY and CDR2 SVGAGI. The chain's CDR3 is CASIAGTTNTEAFF. DNA for the CDR3: TGTGCCAGCATCGCCGGGACTACGAACACTGAAGCTTTCTTT.

The V gene is TRBV6-6, the J gene TRBJ2-3; D may be TRBD2 (6 bases). Germline V gene lookup returns CDR1 MNHNY and CDR2 SVGAGI (reference sequence). V was pared by 4 bases and J by 0 bases, with 8 bases between. This CDR3 is 14 amino acids long. CDR3 loop: CASSSGTSTDTQYF. In nucleotides, the CDR3 is TGTGCCAGCAGTTCGGGGACTAGCACAGATACGCAGTATTTT.

The chain recombines TRBV13 with TRBJ1-2, with TRBD1 matching over 10 bases. The ends lost 2 bases at V and 7 bases at J; junction bases unmatched: 10. This CDR3 comprises 16 residues. Looked up from germline, CDR1 is PRHDT and CDR2 is FYEKMQ (reference sequence). The CDR3 reads CASSLSLDRGEGGYTF. The CDR3 coding sequence is TGTGCCAGCAGCTTATCTTTGGACAGGGGGGAAGGTGGCTACACCTTC. The full variable domain, in which reference TRBV13 and TRBJ1-2 provide the parts outside the CDR3, is AAGVIQSPRHLIKEKRETATLKCYPIPRHDTVYWYQQGPGQDPQFLISFYEKMQSDKGSIPDRFSAQQFSDYHSELNMSSLELGDSALYFCASSLSLDRGEGGYTFGSGTRLTVV.

Concerning this clone itself: Compared with germline, one end of the junction differs, possibly owing to a read error. The gene calls are TRBV19 and TRBJ2-7, with D unclear. CDR1 is LNHDA and CDR2 is SQIVND in the germline V gene (reference sequence). This CDR3 has 13 amino acids. CDR3 nucleotide sequence: TGTGCCAGTAGTCTAGACACCGAGGCCGAGCAGTACTTC. The encoded protein is CASSLDTEAEQYF.

The chain combines TRBV9 with TRBJ2-5; D remains unclear. Germline-derived CDR1 and CDR2 are SGDLS and YYNGEE. This CDR3 region has 12 residues. The V gene lost 0 bases and the J gene lost 5 bases, with 5 bases spanning the gap. The CDR3 coding sequence is TGTGCCAGCAGCGTAGATTCGGAGACCCAGTACTTC. This gives the protein CASSVDSETQYF.

In DNA, the CDR3 is TGTGCCAGCTCACCAGAGGCGAGCTCTGGAAACACCATATATTTT. It specifies CASSPEASSGNTIYF. The chain employs TRBV18 and TRBJ1-3; D gene unclear. The CDR3 sequence is 15 residues long. Germline V gene data show CDR1 as KGHSH and CDR2 as LQKENI. V gave up 2 bases and J gave up 0 bases, with 8 bases separating them.